This T cell receptor beta chain was recovered during a study of blood T cells in healthy people across ages. The authors extracted at least 6 micrograms of total RNA per sample. Through a sample-barcoded 5' primer and a J-beta primer mix, a second PCR was run for roughly 6 to 12 cycles. All cDNA molecules were each tagged by a template-switch adaptor with 12 random nucleotides. One entry per CDR3 protein, called by TCRdb with MiXCR from the 5' RACE reads. Among roughly 800,000 distinct CDR3 sequences listed, 58% were seen once. Study-level results: Changes seen in expanded clonotypes were possibly confounded by donor CMV status left unknown. Compared with aged donors, long-lived donors showed fewer expanded clones, suggesting selection.

This clonotype was counted only a few times. The antigen remains unidentified. Germline loops: CDR1 SGHAT, CDR2 FQDESV (reference sequence). V dropped 5 bases and J dropped 13 bases, with 21 bases sitting between them. The length of the CDR3 is 14 residues. The sequenced material came from blood. The origin of this receptor is a man aged 30-40 years in good health. The J gene is TRBJ2-4, the V gene TRBV11-1; the D gene is possibly TRBD2 (5 bases). The CDR3 spells CASSAASVAGEQYF. CDR3 sequence (DNA): TGTGCCAGCAGCGCCGCCTCAGTGGCGGGTGAGCAGTACTTC.